Shown below are 26 T cell receptor beta chains from a single sample sequenced in a study of T-cell memory formation after mild COVID-19 (dated by TCRdb to the early 2020s). Library prep was done by 5' RACE. Sequenced on an Illumina NovaSeq 6000. TCRdb reran the public reads through fastp at Q25 and MiXCR, keeping productive beta chains. Rows are combined by CDR3 protein, so each entry shows the most common genes and DNA. The sample has about 340,000 distinct CDR3 sequences on record, about an eighth of them singletons. 20% to 25% of the sample is held by the ten biggest clonotypes. Sequences were obtained from PBMCs or a T cell subset sorted from them (not recorded which). These receptor sequences come from a man aged 18-30 years who had mild COVID-19 (a few samples of this study predate the infection). The sample titles of this study are shuffled in the database, so cell type and time point are left out; the donor was told from shared clones.

The rearrangement uses TRBV2 and TRBJ2-1, with a possible D match to TRBD1 (6 bases). Trimming removed 8 bases from V and 7 bases from J, with 21 bases in between. Germline lookup yields CDR1 SNHLY and CDR2 FYNNEI. The CDR3 is 15 amino acids. CDR3 loop: CASYWSGSGDNEQFF. The CDR3 nucleotides read TGTGCCAGCTACTGGTCGGGATCAGGGGATAATGAGCAGTTCTTC.

The CDR3 DNA reads as TGTGCCAGCAGCGGACAACGGTCCCGGGAAGATACGCAGTATTTT. As protein: CASSGQRSREDTQYF. The V call is TRBV7-8, the J call TRBJ2-3, with D perhaps matching TRBD1 or TRBD2 (5 bases each). The germline gives CDR1 SGHVS, CDR2 FQNEAQ. The CDR3 consists of 15 residues. Trimming cost V 5 bases and J 5 bases, with 17 bases left between them.

This clonotype was observed a handful of times. V and J are TRBV13 and TRBJ1-2; perhaps TRBD1 as D (6 bases). Germline V gene sequence: CDR1 PRHDT, CDR2 FYEKMQ (reference sequence). CDR3 length equals 15 residues. Trimming removed 8 bases from V and 2 bases from J, with 18 bases in between. CDR3 nucleotides: TGTGCCAGCGTCGGGACAAGCACCTTAAACTATGGCTACACCTTC. This gives the protein CASVGTSTLNYGYTF.

The chain uses TRBV23-1 and TRBJ2-5; 8 positions match TRBD1. TRBV23-1 is an open reading frame whose function is uncertain. With V trimmed by 4 bases and J by 5 bases, 18 bases remained unmatched. This CDR3 contains 18 residues. The CDR3 loop reads CASSLPPGQGRKGETQYF. The CDR3 bases are TGCGCCAGCAGTCTTCCGCCCGGACAGGGAAGGAAAGGGGAGACCCAGTACTTC.

This sequence joins TRBV12-3 or TRBV12-4 and TRBJ1-2, with 7 bases aligning to TRBD1. The CDR3 has 14 amino acids. V shed 2 bases and J 4 bases; nucleotides not matched to a gene: 4. The CDR3 reads CASSLYRGGYGYTF. In DNA form, the CDR3 reads TGTGCCAGCAGTTTATACAGGGGCGGCTATGGCTACACCTTC.

The rearrangement joins TRBV7-2 to TRBJ2-1; maybe TRBD2 (5 bases). Trimming removed 5 bases from V and 2 bases from J, with 13 bases in between. Germline-derived CDR1 and CDR2 are SGHTA and FQGNSA. This CDR3 is 15 amino acids long. CDR3 bases: TGTGCCAGCAGCCCCTGGAGGAAGACCTACAATGAGCAGTTCTTC. It codes for CASSPWRKTYNEQFF. Supplemented by reference TRBV7-2 and TRBJ2-1, the full variable domain reads GAGVSQSPSNKVTEKGKDVELRCDPISGHTALYWYRQSLGQGLEFLIYFQGNSAPDKSGLPSDRFSAERTGGSVSTLTIQRTQQEDSAVYLCASSPWRKTYNEQFFGPGTRLTVL.

The chain combines TRBV29-1 with TRBJ2-7, with D possibly being TRBD2 (5 bases). Germline CDR1 and CDR2: SQVTM and ANQGSEA. This CDR3 contains 14 residues. Trimming pared 3 bases from V and 5 bases from J, leaving 17 bases between. The CDR3, as DNA: TGCAGCGTTGAGGTGGCCGGGGTAAACAACGAGCAGTACTTC. It encodes CSVEVAGVNNEQYF.

The rearrangement joins TRBV11-2 to TRBJ1-1, with D maybe TRBD1 (6 bases). The CDR3 sequence is 15 residues long. Trimming removed 1 base at V and 2 bases at J, with 11 bases between. CDR1 and CDR2 (germline): SGHAT, FQNNGV. CDR3 sequence: CASSLGDTSNTEAFF. The CDR3 DNA sequence: TGTGCCAGCAGCTTAGGGGACACATCTAACACTGAAGCTTTCTTT.

A single count supports this clonotype. CDR3 in DNA: TGTGCCAGCAGTTTCTCCGGACTGGGGGGAGAAAAACTGTTTTTT. As protein: CASSFSGLGGEKLFF. This rearrangement joins TRBV28 to TRBJ1-4, with TRBD1 as a possible D gene (5 bases). The CDR3 runs 15 residues. The germline V and J ends were trimmed by 3 bases and 8 bases, with 16 bases remaining between them. The germline V gene encodes CDR1 MDHEN and CDR2 SYDVKM.

Here the CDR3 reads CASSQDLPGPMLSYEQYF. The CDR3 bases are TGCGCCAGCAGCCAAGATTTGCCGGGACCCATGTTATCCTACGAGCAGTACTTC. The chain employs TRBV4-3 and TRBJ2-7; D is possibly TRBD1 or TRBD2 (5 bases each). The V and J ends lost 0 bases and 1 base respectively, with 19 bases between them. Germline CDR1 LGHNA, CDR2 YSLEER. This CDR3 comprises 18 residues.

This clonotype was counted a few times. V gene TRBV19 combines with J gene TRBJ1-2; D is possibly TRBD1 (5 bases). Germline values: CDR1 LNHDA, CDR2 SQIVND (reference sequence). This CDR3 is 13 amino acids long. V was shortened by 3 bases and J by 6 bases, with 11 bases between the two germline ends. DNA for the CDR3: TGTGCCAGTAGTATCGGGCGGGGCGATGGCTACACCTTC. Protein sequence: CASSIGRGDGYTF.

Only a few counts were recorded for this clonotype. The chain links TRBV29-1 to TRBJ1-2; 11 nucleotides align to TRBD1. Per the germline V gene, CDR1 is SQVTM and CDR2 is ANQGSEA. V shed 4 bases and J 3 bases; nucleotides not matched to a gene: 4. The CDR3 is 14 residues long. In DNA, the CDR3 is TGCAGCGTTGCTCTGGGACAGGGGGACTATGGCTACACCTTC. Translating gives CSVALGQGDYGYTF.

This clonotype came up a few times. The V gene is TRBV4-2, the J gene TRBJ2-1; maybe TRBD2 (6 bases). The V end was cut by 1 base, the J end by 6 bases, with 13 bases between. The CDR3 totals 15 residues. Germline CDR1 LGHNA, CDR2 YNFKEQ. CDR3 bases: TGTGCCAGCAGCCAAGGAGGCGGGGAGTTCAATGAGCAGTTCTTC. Its translation is CASSQGGGEFNEQFF.

The rearrangement links TRBV4-3 to TRBJ1-2, with 9 positions matching TRBD1. This CDR3 spans 15 amino acids. Germline CDR1 LGHNA, CDR2 YSLEER. The trim removed 1 base at V and 8 bases at J, leaving 8 bases unmatched. CDR3 coding DNA: TGCGCCAGCAGCCAAGCCCTCGGACAGGGGCCCGGCTACACCTTC. It translates to CASSQALGQGPGYTF.

The gene calls are TRBV6-5 and TRBJ2-1, with 7 positions matching TRBD1. The length of the CDR3 is 14 residues. Trimming took 3 bases from V and 4 from J; bases not matched to a gene: 3. Germline V gene sequence: CDR1 MNHEY, CDR2 SVGAGI. The chain's CDR3 is CASSYRGLYNEQFF. CDR3 bases: TGTGCCAGCAGTTATAGGGGGCTTTACAATGAGCAGTTCTTC.

Regarding this clonotype: A much larger clone lies a single base off, so this may be a read error. This sequence joins TRBV18 and TRBJ2-1; D is uncertain. The germline gives CDR1 KGHSH, CDR2 LQKENI. The CDR3 contains 15 residues. This CDR3 reads CASSPPGTPYNDQFF. In DNA form, the CDR3 reads TGTGCCAGCTCACCACCGGGTACGCCCTACAATGATCAGTTCTTC.

This clonotype was detected only a few times. The gene calls are TRBV25-1 and TRBJ2-7, with 9 bases that match TRBD1. Germline CDR1 is MGHDK and CDR2 is SYGVNS. This CDR3 has 14 residues. V shed 2 bases, J shed 7 bases, and the junction held 6 bases outside the gene matches. CDR3 sequence reads: CASSEPTGGREQYF. The CDR3 nucleotides are TGTGCCAGCAGTGAACCTACAGGGGGCCGGGAGCAGTACTTC.

This clonotype was seen a handful of times. V usage is TRBV10-1 and J usage is TRBJ2-7, with 9 bases matching TRBD1. The CDR3 is made up of 14 amino acids. The junction had 8 bases not matched to a gene; V was cut back by 5 bases and J by 6 bases. Germline values: CDR1 WNHNN, CDR2 SYGVQD (reference sequence). CDR3 sequence: CASSPGTGILEQYF. The CDR3 nucleotides are TGCGCCAGCAGTCCCGGGACAGGGATTCTCGAGCAGTACTTC.

V usage is TRBV7-2 and J usage is TRBJ2-2; the D is unclear. The V and J ends lost 5 bases and 6 bases respectively, with 16 bases between them. CDR3 length: 15 amino acids. Germline loops: CDR1 SGHTA, CDR2 FQGNSA. The CDR3 sequence is CASSQEARSPGELFF. The CDR3 nucleotides read TGTGCCAGCAGCCAAGAGGCCCGCTCCCCCGGGGAGCTGTTTTTT.

This clonotype showed up just a few times. The V and J genes are TRBV20-1 and TRBJ1-4; D is undetermined. Germline lookup yields CDR1 DFQATT and CDR2 SNEGSKA (reference sequence). The CDR3 sequence is 14 residues long. Trimming shortened V by 3 bases and J by 2 bases, and 10 bases separated the two germline ends. In DNA form, the CDR3 reads TGCAGTGCTAGTTGGCCAGAGACTAATGAAAAACTGTTTTTT. Translating gives CSASWPETNEKLFF.

Only a few counts were recorded for this clonotype. The genes are TRBV20-1 and TRBJ1-2; weak D call: TRBD1 (5 bases). Looked up from germline, CDR1 is DFQATT and CDR2 is SNEGSKA (reference sequence). Trimming cost V 0 bases and J 2 bases, with 13 bases left between them. The CDR3 runs to 15 residues. The CDR3: CSARDSAWGNYGYTF. CDR3 DNA sequence: TGCAGTGCTAGAGATTCCGCTTGGGGGAACTATGGCTACACCTTC.

The chain combines TRBV5-1 with TRBJ1-1; D may be TRBD1 (5 bases). CDR1 SGHRS and CDR2 YFSETQ come from the germline V gene. The length of the CDR3 is 14 residues. The ends were cut back, 0 bases at V and 1 base at J, with 7 bases in the middle. CDR3 nucleotide sequence: TGCGCCAGCAGCTTGGATGGGACGAACACTGAAGCTTTCTTT. Residues: CASSLDGTNTEAFF.

This clonotype was seen ten or more times. For the CDR3, the DNA is TGTGCCAGCAGCTTAGGGGTTACAGGGGACTCGTCACCCCTCCACTTT. This sequence encodes CASSLGVTGDSSPLHF. The chain has TRBV7-2 and TRBJ1-6; 7 positions agree with TRBD1. In germline, CDR1 is SGHTA, CDR2 FQGNSA. The CDR3 loop spans 16 amino acids. With V trimmed by 1 base and J by 10 bases, 10 bases remained unmatched. The full variable domain, in which reference TRBV7-2 and TRBJ1-6 provide the parts outside the CDR3, is GAGVSQSPSNKVTEKGKDVELRCDPISGHTALYWYRQSLGQGLEFLIYFQGNSAPDKSGLPSDRFSAERTGGSVSTLTIQRTQQEDSAVYLCASSLGVTGDSSPLHFGNGTRLTVT.

The genes are TRBV6-2 or TRBV6-3 and TRBJ2-3; D gene unclear. Germline CDR1 reads MNHEY; CDR2 reads SVGEGT. This CDR3 is 13 amino acids long. Trimming pared 2 bases from V and 6 bases from J, leaving 9 bases between. This chain's CDR3 is CASSYIARDTQYF. In nucleotides, the CDR3 is TGTGCCAGCAGTTACATCGCGAGGGATACGCAGTATTTT.

The rearrangement uses TRBV9 and TRBJ2-3; 7 bases fit TRBD2. The CDR3 runs 15 residues. Unmatched junction bases numbered 12, after V lost 4 bases and J lost 7 bases. The germline V gene encodes CDR1 SGDLS and CDR2 YYNGEE. The CDR3 here is CASSPTGTTYHTQYF. The CDR3 DNA reads as TGTGCCAGCAGCCCGACCGGGACTACCTACCATACGCAGTATTTT.

Comment on this clonotype: Likely a read error: the CDR3 ends without its conserved phenylalanine or tryptophan. V usage is TRBV12-3 or TRBV12-4 and J usage is TRBJ2-1; unclear D gene. Trimming cost V 5 bases and J 9 bases, with 14 bases left between them. The CDR3 loop spans 13 amino acids. In DNA form, the CDR3 reads TGTGCCAGCAGTCCGACCGGGTTCCCTGAGCAGTTCTTA. Protein: CASSPTGFPEQFL.